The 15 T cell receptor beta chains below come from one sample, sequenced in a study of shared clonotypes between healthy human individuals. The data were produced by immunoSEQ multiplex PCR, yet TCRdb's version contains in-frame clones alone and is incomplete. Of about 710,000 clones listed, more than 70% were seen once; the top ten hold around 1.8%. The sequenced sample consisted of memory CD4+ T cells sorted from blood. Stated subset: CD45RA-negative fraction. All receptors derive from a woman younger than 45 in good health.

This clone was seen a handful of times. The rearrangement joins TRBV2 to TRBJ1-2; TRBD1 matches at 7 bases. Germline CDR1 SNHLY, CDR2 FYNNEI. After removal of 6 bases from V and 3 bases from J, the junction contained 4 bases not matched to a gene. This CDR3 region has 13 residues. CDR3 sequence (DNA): TGTGCCAGCAGGGCCGGGACAGACTATGGCTACACCTTC. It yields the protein CASRAGTDYGYTF. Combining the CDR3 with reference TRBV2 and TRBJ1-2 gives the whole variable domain EPEVTQTPSHQVTQMGQEVILRCVPISNHLYFYWYRQILGQKVEFLVSFYNNEISEKSEIFDDQFSVERPDGSNFTLKIRSTKLEDSAMYFCASRAGTDYGYTFGSGTRLTVV.

CDR3 nucleotide sequence: TGTGCCAGCAGTGAAATGGCAGAAGTTTCCGAGCAGTACTTC. It translates to CASSEMAEVSEQYF. The rearrangement links TRBV6-1 to TRBJ2-7; D is unresolved. Trimming removed 2 bases at V and 6 bases at J, with 14 bases between. The CDR3 loop spans 14 amino acids. Germline CDR1 and CDR2: MNHNS and SASEGT.

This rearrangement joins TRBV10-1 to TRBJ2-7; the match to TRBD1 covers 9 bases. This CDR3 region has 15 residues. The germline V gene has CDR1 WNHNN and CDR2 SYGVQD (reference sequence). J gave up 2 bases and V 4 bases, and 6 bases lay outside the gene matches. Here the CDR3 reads CASSVGTGLTYEQYF. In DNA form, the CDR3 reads TGCGCCAGCAGTGTCGGGACAGGGCTTACCTACGAGCAGTACTTC.

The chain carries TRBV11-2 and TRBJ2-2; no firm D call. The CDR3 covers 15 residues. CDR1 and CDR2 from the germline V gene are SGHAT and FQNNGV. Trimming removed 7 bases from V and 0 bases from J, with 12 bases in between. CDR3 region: CASTQRATNTGELFF. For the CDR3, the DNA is TGTGCCAGCACCCAAAGGGCAACGAACACCGGGGAGCTGTTTTTT.

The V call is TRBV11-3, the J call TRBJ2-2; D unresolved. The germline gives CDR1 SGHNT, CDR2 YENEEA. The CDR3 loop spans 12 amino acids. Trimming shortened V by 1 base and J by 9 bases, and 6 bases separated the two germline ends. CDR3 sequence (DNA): TGTGCCAGCAGCTTAGTGGGGTGGGAGCTGTTTTTT. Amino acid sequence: CASSLVGWELFF.

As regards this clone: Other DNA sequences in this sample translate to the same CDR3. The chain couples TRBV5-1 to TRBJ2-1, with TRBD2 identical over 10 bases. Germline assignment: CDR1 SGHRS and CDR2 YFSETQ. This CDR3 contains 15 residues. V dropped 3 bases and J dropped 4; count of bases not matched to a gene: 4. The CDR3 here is CASSSSSGGYNEQFF. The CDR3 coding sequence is TGCGCCAGCAGCTCCTCTAGCGGGGGATACAATGAGCAGTTCTTC.

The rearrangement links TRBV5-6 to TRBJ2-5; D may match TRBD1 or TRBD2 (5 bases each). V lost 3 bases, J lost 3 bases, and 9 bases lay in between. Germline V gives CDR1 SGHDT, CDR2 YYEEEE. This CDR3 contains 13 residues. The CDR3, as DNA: TGTGCCAGCAGCTCGGGACCTAAAGAGACCCAGTACTTC. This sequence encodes CASSSGPKETQYF.

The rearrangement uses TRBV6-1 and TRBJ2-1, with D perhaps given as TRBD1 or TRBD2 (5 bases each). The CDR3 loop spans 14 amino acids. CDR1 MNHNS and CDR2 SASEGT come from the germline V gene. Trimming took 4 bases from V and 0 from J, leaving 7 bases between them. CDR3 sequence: CASSVGTSYNEQFF. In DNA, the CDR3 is TGTGCCAGCAGTGTAGGGACCTCCTACAATGAGCAGTTCTTC.

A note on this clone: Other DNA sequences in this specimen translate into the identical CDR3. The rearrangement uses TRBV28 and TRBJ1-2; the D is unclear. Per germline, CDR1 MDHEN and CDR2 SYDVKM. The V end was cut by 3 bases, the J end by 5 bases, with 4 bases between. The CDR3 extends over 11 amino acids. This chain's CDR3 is CASSFGYGYTF. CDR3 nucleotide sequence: TGTGCCAGCAGTTTTGGGTATGGCTACACCTTC.

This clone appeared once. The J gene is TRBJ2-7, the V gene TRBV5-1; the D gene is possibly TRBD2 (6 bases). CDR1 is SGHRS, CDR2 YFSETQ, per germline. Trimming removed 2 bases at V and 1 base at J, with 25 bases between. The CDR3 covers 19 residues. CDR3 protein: CASSFQTGLTEILSYEQYF. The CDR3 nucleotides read TGCGCCAGCAGCTTCCAGACGGGACTCACTGAAATACTATCCTACGAGCAGTACTTC. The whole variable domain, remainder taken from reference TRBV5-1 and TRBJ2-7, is KAGVTQTPRYLIKTRGQQVTLSCSPISGHRSVSWYQQTPGQGLQFLFEYFSETQRNKGNFPGRFSGRQFSNSRSEMNVSTLELGDSALYLCASSFQTGLTEILSYEQYFGPGTRLTVT.

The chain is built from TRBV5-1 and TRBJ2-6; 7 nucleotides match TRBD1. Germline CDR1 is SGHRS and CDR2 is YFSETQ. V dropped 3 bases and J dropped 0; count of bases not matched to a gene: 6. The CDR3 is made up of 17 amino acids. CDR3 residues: CASSSSSGGSGANVLTF. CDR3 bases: TGCGCCAGCAGCTCCTCATCAGGGGGCTCTGGGGCCAACGTCCTGACTTTC.

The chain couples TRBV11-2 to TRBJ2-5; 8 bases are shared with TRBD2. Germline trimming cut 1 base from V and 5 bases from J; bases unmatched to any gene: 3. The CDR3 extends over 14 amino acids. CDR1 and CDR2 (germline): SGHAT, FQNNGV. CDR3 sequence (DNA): TGTGCCAGCAGCTTAGGTCCTAGCGGGGAGACCCAGTACTTC. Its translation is CASSLGPSGETQYF. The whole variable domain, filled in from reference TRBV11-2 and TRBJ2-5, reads EAGVAQSPRYKIIEKRQSVAFWCNPISGHATLYWYQQILGQGPKLLIQFQNNGVVDDSQLPKDRFSAERLKGVDSTLKIQPAKLEDSAVYLCASSLGPSGETQYFGPGTRLLVL.

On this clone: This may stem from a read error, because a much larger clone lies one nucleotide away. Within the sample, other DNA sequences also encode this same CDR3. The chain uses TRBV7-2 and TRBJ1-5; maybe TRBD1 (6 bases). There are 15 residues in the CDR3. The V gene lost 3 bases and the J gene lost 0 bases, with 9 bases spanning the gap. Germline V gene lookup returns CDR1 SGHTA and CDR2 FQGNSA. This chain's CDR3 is CASSLDSLSNQPQHF. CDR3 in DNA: TGTGCCAGCAGCTTGGACAGTCTTAGCAATCAGCCCCAGCATTTT.

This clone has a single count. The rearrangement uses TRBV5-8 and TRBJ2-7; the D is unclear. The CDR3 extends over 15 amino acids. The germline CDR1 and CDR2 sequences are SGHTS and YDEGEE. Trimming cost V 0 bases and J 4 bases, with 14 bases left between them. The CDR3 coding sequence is TGTGCCAGCAGCTTGGGAGTACCTAAAGTTTACGAGCAGTACTTC. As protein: CASSLGVPKVYEQYF.

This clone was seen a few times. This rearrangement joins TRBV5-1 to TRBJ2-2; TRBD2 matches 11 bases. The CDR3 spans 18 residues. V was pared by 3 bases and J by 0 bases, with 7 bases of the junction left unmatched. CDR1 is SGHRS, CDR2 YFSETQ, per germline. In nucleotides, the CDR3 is TGCGCCAGCAGCTGGGGGCAGACTAGCGGGACGAACACCGGGGAGCTGTTTTTT. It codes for CASSWGQTSGTNTGELFF.